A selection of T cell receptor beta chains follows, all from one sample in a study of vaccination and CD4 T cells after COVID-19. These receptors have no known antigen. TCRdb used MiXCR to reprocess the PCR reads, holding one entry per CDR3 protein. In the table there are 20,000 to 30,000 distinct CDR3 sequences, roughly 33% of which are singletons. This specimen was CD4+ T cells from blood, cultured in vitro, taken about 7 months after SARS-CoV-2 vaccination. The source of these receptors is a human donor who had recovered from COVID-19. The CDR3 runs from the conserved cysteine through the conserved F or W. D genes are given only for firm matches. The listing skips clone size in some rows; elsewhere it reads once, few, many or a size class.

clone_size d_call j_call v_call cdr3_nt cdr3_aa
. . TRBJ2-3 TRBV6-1 TGTGCCAGCAGAGCAGACCTCAGGGATACGCAGTATTTT CASRADLRDTQYF
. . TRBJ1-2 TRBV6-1 TGTGCCAGCAGTCCTAGGACATCTAACTATGGCTACACCTTC CASSPRTSNYGYTF
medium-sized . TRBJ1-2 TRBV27 TGTGCCAGCAGGGACAACTATGGCTACACCTTC CASRDNYGYTF
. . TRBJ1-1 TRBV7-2 TGTGCCAGCAGTGGGGACCTTGAAGCTTTCTTT CASSGDLEAFF
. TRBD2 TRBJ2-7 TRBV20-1 TGCAGTGCCCAGGGACTAGCGGGAACCTACGAGCAGTACTTC CSAQGLAGTYEQYF
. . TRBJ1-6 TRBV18 TGTGCCAGCTCAGGGGATAATTCACCCCTCCACTTT CASSGDNSPLHF
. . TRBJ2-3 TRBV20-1 TGCAGTGCTGTCAGAGAGAGCACAGATACGCAGTATTTT CSAVRESTDTQYF
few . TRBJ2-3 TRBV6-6 TGTGCCAGCAGTTACGGCGGGAGCACAGATACGCAGTATTTT CASSYGGSTDTQYF
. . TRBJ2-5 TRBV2 TGTGCCAGCATCCTCTCAAGCGAGGCAGAGACCCAGTACTTC CASILSSEAETQYF
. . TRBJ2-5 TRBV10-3 TGTGCCATCAGTGAGGAGCCGAGGGATGGGGAGACCCAGTACTTC CAISEEPRDGETQYF
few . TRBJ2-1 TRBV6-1 TGTGCCAGCAGGAGGTGGAACAGCTTCAATGAGCAGTTCTTC CASRRWNSFNEQFF
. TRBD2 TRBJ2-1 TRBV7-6 TGTGCCAGCAGCGCGCTCCCTAAACTAGCGGGAGCGAGAAATGAGCAGTTCTTC CASSALPKLAGARNEQFF
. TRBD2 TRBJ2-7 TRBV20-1 TGCAGTGCTATACTAGCGGAAGGCTCCTACGAGCAGTACTTC CSAILAEGSYEQYF
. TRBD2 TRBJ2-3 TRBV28 TGTGCCAGCAGTTTACTAGCGGGAGCAGATACGCAGTATTTT CASSLLAGADTQYF
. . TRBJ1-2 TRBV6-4 TGTGCCAGCAGTGACGGCATAAACGGCTACACCTTC CASSDGINGYTF
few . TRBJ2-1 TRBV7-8 TGTGCCAGCAGCTTAGAGCGCGGAAGCTCCTACAATGAGCAGTTCTTC CASSLERGSSYNEQFF
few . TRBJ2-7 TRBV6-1 TGTGCCAGCAGAGGAGCCCTCTCCTACGAGCAGTACTTC CASRGALSYEQYF
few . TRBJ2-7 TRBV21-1 TGTGCCAGCAGCCTGCAAAGAAGCTCCTACGAGCAGTACTTC CASSLQRSSYEQYF
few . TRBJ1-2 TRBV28 TGTGCCAGCAGTAGGTACGATGGCTACACCTTC CASSRYDGYTF
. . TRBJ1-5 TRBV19 TGTGCCAGTAGTCCCCCCTCACAGAGTTATCAGCCCCAGCATTTT CASSPPSQSYQPQHF
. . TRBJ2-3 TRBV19 TGTGCCAGTCTGGGGACGGGACACCCTAGCACAGATACGCAGTATTTT CASLGTGHPSTDTQYF
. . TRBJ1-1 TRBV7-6 TGTGCCAGCAGCTTAAGCCCTCAGAGCCTAATGAACACTGAAGCTTTCTTT CASSLSPQSLMNTEAFF
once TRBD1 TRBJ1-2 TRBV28 TGTGCCAGCAGTCTTTTAGCGGGACAGGGACGTAATACCTTC CASSLLAGQGRNTF
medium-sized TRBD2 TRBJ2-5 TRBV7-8 TGTGCCAGCAGCGTTACTAGCGGTGAGGCAACCCAGTACTTC CASSVTSGEATQYF
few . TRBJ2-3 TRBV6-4 TGTGCCAGCAGTGACTCGACGGGCACAGATACGCAGTATTTT CASSDSTGTDTQYF
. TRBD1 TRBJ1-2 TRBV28 TGTGCCAGCAGTACGGAGGGACAGGGATATGGCTACACCTTC CASSTEGQGYGYTF
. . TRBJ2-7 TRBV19 TGTGCCAGTAGTACGGCTGGGGACGGAGGTTACGAGCAGTACTTC CASSTAGDGGYEQYF
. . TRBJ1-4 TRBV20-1 TGCAGTGCTAGATCCACGTCTCAAGGGGGTGAAAAACTGTTTTTT CSARSTSQGGEKLFF
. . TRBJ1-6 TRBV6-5 TGTGCCAGCAGTTACTCGAGATATCCCGGCTATACACCCCTCCACTTT CASSYSRYPGYTPLHF
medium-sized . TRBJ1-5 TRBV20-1 TGCAGTGCTATATGGCAGGGAGCCAATCAGCCCCAGCATTTT CSAIWQGANQPQHF
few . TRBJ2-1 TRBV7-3 TGTGCCAGCAGCTTAACTAGCGACGACAATGAGCAGTTCTTC CASSLTSDDNEQFF
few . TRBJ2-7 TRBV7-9 TGTGCCAGCAGCTTAGCGCGGGGGCCCTACGAGCAGTACTTC CASSLARGPYEQYF
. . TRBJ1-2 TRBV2 TGTGCCAGCAGTGAATACAGGGTGGATGGCTACACCTTC CASSEYRVDGYTF
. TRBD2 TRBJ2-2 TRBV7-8 TGTGCCAGCAGCTTAGTATATAGCGGGACCGGGGAGCTGTTTTTT CASSLVYSGTGELFF
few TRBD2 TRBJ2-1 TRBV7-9 TGTGCCAGCAGCATCGGGACTAAGGACAATGAGCAGTTCTTC CASSIGTKDNEQFF
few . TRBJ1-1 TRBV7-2 TGTGCCAGCAGCTACCGAGGGGGAAACACTGAAGCTTTCTTT CASSYRGGNTEAFF
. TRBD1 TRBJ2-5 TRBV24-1 TGTGCCACCGGACCGGGACAGCAAAGGGAGACCCAGTACTTC CATGPGQQRETQYF
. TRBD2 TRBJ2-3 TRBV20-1 TGCAGTGCTAGAGTGGCGGGGGGCAGAACAGATACGCAGTATTTT CSARVAGGRTDTQYF
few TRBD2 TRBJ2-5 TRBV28 TGTGCCAGCAGTGGCAGCGGGAGCCAAGAGACCCAGTACTTC CASSGSGSQETQYF
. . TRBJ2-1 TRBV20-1 TGCAGTGCCCGCCCTAGCAATGAGCAGTTCTTC CSARPSNEQFF
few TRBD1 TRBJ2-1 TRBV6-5 TGTGCCAGCAGTTACTACCGGGACAGGGGTATCAATGAGCAGTTCTTC CASSYYRDRGINEQFF
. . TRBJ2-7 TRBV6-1 TGTGCCAGTGGGTCGGGGGTGATGTACGAGCAGTACTTC CASGSGVMYEQYF
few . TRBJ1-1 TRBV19 TGTGCCAGTAGTGCAGAAATTAACACTGAAGCTTTCTTT CASSAEINTEAFF
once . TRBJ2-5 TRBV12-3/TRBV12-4 TGTGCCAGCAGTTTTGCGGGTCGGGAGACCCAGTACTTC CASSFAGRETQYF
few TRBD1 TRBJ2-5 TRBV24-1 TGTGCCACCAGCAGGGGGGAGACCCAGTACTTC CATSRGETQYF
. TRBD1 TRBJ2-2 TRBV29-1 TGCAGCGTCGGGACAGTGAACACCGGGGAGCTGTTTTTT CSVGTVNTGELFF
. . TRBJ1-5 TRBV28 TGTGCCAGCAGTTTGGTAGGGTCCGAACAGCCCCAGCATTTT CASSLVGSEQPQHF
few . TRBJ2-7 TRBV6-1 TGTGCCAGCAGTCCAACCGGGGCGGCCGAGCAGTACTTC CASSPTGAAEQYF
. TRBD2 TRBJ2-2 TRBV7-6 TGTGCCAGCAGCCCCGTCGGCGGGAGTCACGGCGGGGAGCTGTTTTTT CASSPVGGSHGGELFF
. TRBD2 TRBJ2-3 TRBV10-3 TGTGCCATCAGTGTTACTAGCGGGTACACAGATACGCAGTATTTT CAISVTSGYTDTQYF
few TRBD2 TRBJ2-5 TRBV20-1 TGCAGTGCCGCTTGGTGGGGACTAGCGGGGCAAGAGACCCAGTACTTC CSAAWWGLAGQETQYF
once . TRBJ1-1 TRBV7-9 TGTGCCAGCAGCTTAATTGGGTGGACTGAAGCTTTCTTT CASSLIGWTEAFF